These 14 T cell receptor beta chains were all obtained from the same sample, sequenced in a study of cytomegalovirus exposure and HLA in healthy donors. 60 Vbeta and 13 Jbeta primers were used in PCR. Sequencing was performed with immunoSEQ multiplex PCR; in TCRdb, only in-frame clones are kept and a portion is missing. The data hold over 150,000 clones, with just under 85% observed a single time. The sample taken for sequencing was PBMCs. The receptors were sampled from a girl aged 5 to 17 in good health and CMV-seropositive.

As regards this clone: One end of the junction fails to match germline, which may point to a read error. This chain joins TRBV6-1 and TRBJ2-3; 13 bases map to TRBD2. CDR3 size: 11 residues. Germline V lookup: CDR1 MNHNS, CDR2 SASEGT. CDR3 sequence: CASSEGLAGIF. Written as DNA, the CDR3 is TGTGCCAGCAGTGAGGGACTAGCGGGGATTTTT.

In this sample, this clone turned up a few times. The V gene is TRBV9, the J gene TRBJ2-2, with 11 bases that match TRBD2. This CDR3 comprises 15 residues. After removal of 6 bases from V and 7 bases from J, the junction contained 8 bases not matched to a gene. The germline gives CDR1 SGDLS, CDR2 YYNGEE. CDR3 DNA: TGTGCCAGCACCATAGCGGGGGGGCCAGTCGGGGAGCTGTTTTTT. Its protein is CASTIAGGPVGELFF.

V gene TRBV28 combines with J gene TRBJ1-2; 7 bases are a match to TRBD1. The CDR3 has 15 amino acids. The germline V gene has CDR1 MDHEN and CDR2 SYDVKM. V lost 6 bases to trimming and J lost 6 bases; unmatched junction nucleotides: 13. As DNA, the CDR3 is TGTGCCAGCAGCCCCGCCCAGACAGGGACCCATGGCTACACCTTC. It encodes CASSPAQTGTHGYTF.

This clone was recorded a few times. The chain is built from TRBV7-3 and TRBJ2-5, with D hard to call. V shed 4 bases and J shed 5 bases, with 11 bases lying between them. The CDR3 has 13 amino acids. Germline values: CDR1 SGHTA, CDR2 FQGTGA. The CDR3 is CASSYGSSETQYF. The CDR3 region has the DNA TGTGCCAGCAGCTACGGGTCCTCGGAGACCCAGTACTTC.

Only a few counts were recorded for this clone. This chain joins TRBV30 and TRBJ2-7, with D perhaps TRBD2 (5 bases). Per the germline V gene, CDR1 is GTSNPN and CDR2 is SVGIG (reference sequence). The CDR3 has 11 residues. V was trimmed by 4 bases and J by 7 bases, leaving 11 bases between them. CDR3: CAWNRGWEQYF. CDR3 in DNA: TGTGCCTGGAATAGAGGGTGGGAGCAGTACTTC. Full variable domain (rest looked up from reference TRBV30 and TRBJ2-7): SQTIHQWPATLVQPVGSPLSLECTVEGTSNPNLYWYRQAAGRGLQLLFYSVGIGQISSEVPQNLSASRPQDRQFILSSKKLLLSDSGFYLCAWNRGWEQYFGPGTRLTVT.

The chain carries TRBV5-1 and TRBJ2-7; D gene ambiguous. The V gene's germline CDR1 is SGHRS and CDR2 YFSETQ. The CDR3 is 14 residues long. With 5 bases removed from V and 6 bases from J, the gap between germline ends came to 18 bases. As DNA, the CDR3 is TGCGCCAGCAGTTATAATGATGGCTTCTCCGAGCAGTACTTC. Translated, it gives CASSYNDGFSEQYF.

The chain recombines TRBV10-3 with TRBJ2-7, with 9 bases lining up with TRBD1. V shed 10 bases and J 4 bases; nucleotides not matched to a gene: 11. Looked up from germline, CDR1 is ENHRY and CDR2 is SYGVKD. This CDR3 contains 14 residues. The DNA for the CDR3 is TGTGCCACCGAGGGAGACAGGGGGATATACGAGCAGTACTTC. Translation gives CATEGDRGIYEQYF.

This clone occurred a few times. The chain couples TRBV11-1 to TRBJ1-1; D is unresolved. The CDR3 extends over 13 amino acids. The V end lost 6 bases, the J end lost 6 bases, and 14 bases lay between the germline ends. Per the germline V gene, CDR1 is SGHAT and CDR2 is FQDESV (reference sequence). For the CDR3, the DNA is TGTGCCAGCAGTGTCGGTCCGTTCGCTGAAGCTTTCTTT. It encodes CASSVGPFAEAFF.

This rearrangement joins TRBV11-2 to TRBJ2-7; TRBD1 aligns across 9 bases. This CDR3 is 13 amino acids long. The V and J ends lost 4 bases and 13 bases, in that order; junction bases with no gene match: 11. Germline values: CDR1 SGHAT, CDR2 FQNNGV. CDR3 sequence reads: CASSSPPLDRGYF. CDR3 sequence (DNA): TGTGCCAGCAGCTCCCCCCCTTTGGACAGGGGATACTTC.

The V and J genes are TRBV4-1 and TRBJ2-3; D is unclear. This CDR3 region has 13 residues. With 3 bases removed from V and 0 bases from J, the gap between germline ends came to 4 bases. Germline CDR1 MGHRA, CDR2 YSYEKL. The CDR3 is CASSQYSTDTQYF. DNA for the CDR3: TGCGCCAGCAGCCAGTATAGCACAGATACGCAGTATTTT.

The chain has TRBV5-1 and TRBJ1-1; D unclear. V gave up 0 bases and J gave up 7 bases, with 16 bases separating them. The CDR3 covers 15 residues. CDR1 is SGHRS, CDR2 YFSETQ, per germline. The CDR3 protein is CASSLAQTTSSEAFF. Written as DNA, the CDR3 is TGCGCCAGCAGCTTGGCACAGACTACGAGTAGTGAAGCTTTCTTT.

About this clone: Sequence at one end of the junction differs from germline and may be a read error. This chain uses TRBV6-5 with TRBJ1-2; D uncertain. In germline, CDR1 is MNHEY, CDR2 SVGAGI. This CDR3 comprises 13 residues. This chain's CDR3 is CAGSYSVSYGYTF. The CDR3 DNA sequence: TGTGCCGGCAGTTACTCCGTCTCCTATGGCTACACCTTC.

The chain employs TRBV6-6 and TRBJ1-2, with D perhaps TRBD1 (6 bases). The length of the CDR3 is 13 residues. V lost 5 bases to trimming and J lost 5 bases, with 12 bases between them. Per the germline V gene, CDR1 is MNHNY and CDR2 is SVGAGI (reference sequence). The DNA of the CDR3 is TGTGCCAGCAGTGCCTCAACAGGGTATGGCTACACCTTC. It yields the protein CASSASTGYGYTF.

Details on this clone: The same CDR3 is also encoded by other DNA sequences in this sample. V usage is TRBV20-1 and J usage is TRBJ2-7, with D perhaps TRBD1 (6 bases). Germline CDR1 is DFQATT and CDR2 is SNEGSKA (reference sequence). V was shortened by 6 bases and J by 4 bases, with 10 bases between the two germline ends. The CDR3 is made up of 11 amino acids. The CDR3 sequence is CSARGGYEQYF. As DNA, the CDR3 is TGCAGTGCCCGAGGGGGTTACGAGCAGTACTTC.